These 16 T cell receptor beta chains were sequenced from one sample in a study of CD8 T cells in Susac syndrome. Reverse transcription of 0.5 to 1 ug RNA was performed with random hexamers. TCRdb reprocessed the immunoSEQ multiplex PCR reads with MiXCR, giving one entry per CDR3 protein. Here the sample spans approximately 83,000 distinct CDR3 sequences, 94% being singletons. Specimen: CD8+ T cells from PBMCs. The source is a human donor with Susac syndrome.

The V gene is TRBV13, the J gene TRBJ2-7, with TRBD1 as a possible D gene (5 bases). Germline lookup yields CDR1 PRHDT and CDR2 FYEKMQ (reference sequence). The CDR3 spans 13 residues. The V end lost 1 base, the J end lost 6 bases, and 10 bases lay between the germline ends. The CDR3 DNA sequence: TGTGCCAGCAGCTTAGTAGCACAGGCCGAGCAGTACTTC. Amino acid sequence: CASSLVAQAEQYF.

The DNA for the CDR3 is TGCGCCAGCAGCTCGAGACAGAACACCGGGGAGCTGTTTTTT. It is translated as CASSSRQNTGELFF. The chain couples TRBV5-1 to TRBJ2-2; D uncertain. This CDR3 comprises 14 residues. V was cut by 3 bases and J by 1 base, with 7 bases left in between. Per germline, CDR1 SGHRS and CDR2 YFSETQ.

This clonotype was seen more than once but under ten times. The CDR3 coding sequence is TGTGCCAGCAGCCAAAAGCCCCAGGGAGAGACCCAGTACTTC. Translating gives CASSQKPQGETQYF. The chain employs TRBV14 and TRBJ2-5; a weak D match, TRBD1 (5 bases). Between the trimmed V and J ends, which lost 2 bases and 4 bases, there was a span of 11 bases. The germline V gene has CDR1 SGHDN and CDR2 FVKESK. This CDR3 comprises 14 residues.

This sequence joins TRBV7-9 and TRBJ1-2; tentative D call: TRBD1 (5 bases). The CDR3 has 13 residues. Germline assignment: CDR1 SEHNR and CDR2 FQNEAQ (reference sequence). Trimming stripped 1 base from V and 7 bases from J, with 10 bases between. The CDR3 protein is CASSLGGTFGYTF. The CDR3 coding sequence is TGTGCCAGCAGCTTAGGGGGGACTTTTGGCTACACCTTC.

The CDR3 DNA follows: TGCGCCAGCAGCAAGTCGGGGGATGGACAGGGCTACGAGCAGTACTTC. Translation gives CASSKSGDGQGYEQYF. The chain uses TRBV5-1 and TRBJ2-7, with 8 bases identical to TRBD1. CDR1 SGHRS and CDR2 YFSETQ come from the germline V gene. V lost 4 bases, J lost 3 bases, and 12 bases stayed unmatched. The CDR3 loop spans 16 amino acids.

In nucleotides, the CDR3 is TGTGCCAGCAGCCCGGGACATTCAGACTATGGCTACACCTTC. This sequence encodes CASSPGHSDYGYTF. V gene TRBV3-1 combines with J gene TRBJ1-2; D may be TRBD1 (6 bases). The ends were cut back, 4 bases at V and 3 bases at J, with 12 bases in the middle. This CDR3 spans 14 amino acids. Per the germline V gene, CDR1 is LGHDT and CDR2 is YNNKEL (reference sequence).

The chain recombines TRBV5-4 with TRBJ2-1, with TRBD1 identical over 8 bases. Germline loops: CDR1 SGHNT, CDR2 YYREEE (reference sequence). This CDR3 contains 17 residues. Losses at the gene ends were 1 base for V and 5 bases for J; bases not matched to a gene: 11. CDR3 nucleotides: TGTGCCAGCAGCTTGAGTCCCCATTTGACAGGGGACAATGAGCAGTTCTTC. This codes for CASSLSPHLTGDNEQFF.

This clonotype was recorded only once. The chain couples TRBV11-2 to TRBJ2-1, with 7 bases that match TRBD2. J lost 4 bases, V lost 5 bases, and 11 bases had no gene match. Germline V CDR1 and CDR2: SGHAT, FQNNGV. There are 16 residues in the CDR3. CDR3 DNA: TGTGCCAGCAGCGATCCCCGTGGGGAGGGATACAATGAGCAGTTCTTC. It is translated as CASSDPRGEGYNEQFF.

The gene calls are TRBV7-9 and TRBJ2-7; D possibly corresponds to TRBD2 (5 bases). Germline CDR1 and CDR2: SEHNR and FQNEAQ (reference sequence). V was pared by 5 bases and J by 5 bases, with 22 bases between. The CDR3 spans 16 residues. CDR3 nucleotide sequence: TGTGCCAGCAGCCAAGACGGAGCTAGCCTGTCCCACGAGCAGTACTTC. It is translated as CASSQDGASLSHEQYF.

Only one count was recorded for this clonotype. The chain carries TRBV29-1 and TRBJ1-2; tentative D call: TRBD1 (5 bases). Germline-derived CDR1 and CDR2 are SQVTM and ANQGSEA. Trimming cost V 4 bases and J 8 bases, with 17 bases left between them. The CDR3 contains 13 residues. CDR3 coding DNA: TGCAGCGTTGTCTTTATGGGGCTGATGGGCTACACCTTC. Translation: CSVVFMGLMGYTF.

The CDR3 nucleotides are TGTGCCAGCAACAGGGCCAACATTCAGTACTTC. Amino acid sequence: CASNRANIQYF. The gene calls are TRBV6-1 and TRBJ2-4; D may be TRBD1 (6 bases). The V end lost 7 bases, the J end lost 7 bases, and 8 bases lay between the germline ends. The CDR3 is made up of 11 amino acids. Germline-derived CDR1 and CDR2 are MNHNS and SASEGT.

The chain couples TRBV12-3 or TRBV12-4 to TRBJ1-2; D remains ambiguous. V lost 1 base, J lost 8 bases, and 5 bases lay in between. This CDR3 has 11 residues. The CDR3 DNA follows: TGTGCCAGCAGTTTAGGATTGGGCTACACCTTC. Protein product: CASSLGLGYTF.

The chain links TRBV4-2 to TRBJ2-1; 10 bases line up with TRBD1. Unmatched junction bases numbered 3, after V lost 3 bases and J lost 7 bases. Germline V CDR1 and CDR2: LGHNA, YNFKEQ. The CDR3 loop spans 14 amino acids. The CDR3 nucleotides read TGTGCCAGCAGCCAGGGGACAGGGGAAAATGAGCAGTTCTTC. Its protein is CASSQGTGENEQFF.

The gene calls are TRBV12-3 or TRBV12-4 and TRBJ2-1; possible D gene TRBD1, 6 bases. Between the trimmed V and J ends, which lost 6 bases and 6 bases, there was a span of 18 bases. This CDR3 comprises 15 residues. The CDR3: CASSYRDMSPNEQFF. The CDR3 bases are TGTGCCAGCAGCTACCGGGACATGTCCCCCAATGAGCAGTTCTTC.

The chain links TRBV28 to TRBJ2-5; D unclear. Germline CDR1 and CDR2: MDHEN and SYDVKM. There are 14 residues in the CDR3. The V gene lost 1 base and the J gene lost 0 bases, with 6 bases spanning the gap. The chain's CDR3 is CASSLSGNQETQYF. CDR3 DNA: TGTGCCAGCAGTTTATCTGGAAACCAAGAGACCCAGTACTTC.

The genes are TRBV4-3 and TRBJ2-1; D remains unclear. The CDR3 spans 12 residues. The V gene lost 5 bases and the J gene lost 8 bases, with 10 bases spanning the gap. The germline gives CDR1 LGHNA, CDR2 YSLEER. This CDR3 reads CASSGDEDEQFF. The CDR3 bases are TGCGCCAGCAGCGGGGATGAGGATGAGCAGTTCTTC.